This T cell receptor (beta chain) was documented in a study of CD8 T cells in ankylosing spondylitis. Study-wide results and caveats: What appeared characteristic of ankylosing spondylitis blood was a TCR beta motif of about eight highly homologous variants.

TCRdb used MiXCR to reprocess the 5' RACE reads, holding one entry per CDR3 protein. The sample contains roughly 230,000 distinct CDR3 sequences, 18% of which appear only once. The table lists this clonotype with a few counts. Its cognate antigen is unknown. With V trimmed by 3 bases and J by 6 bases, 9 bases remained unmatched. CDR1 and CDR2 from the germline V gene are SEHNR and FQNEAQ (reference sequence). This CDR3 contains 15 residues. Specimen: blood, either unsorted or a sorted T cell fraction (not recorded which). The chain uses TRBV7-9 and TRBJ2-3; 7 bases map to TRBD2. The sequence came from a male donor with ankylosing spondylitis or in good health (not recorded which). CDR3 loop: CASSLASGPMDTQYF. Here the CDR3 DNA reads TGTGCCAGCAGCTTGGCTAGCGGTCCGATGGATACGCAGTATTTT.